Below are 2 T cell receptor beta chains sequenced from a single sample in a study of PD-L1 blockade in urothelial cancer (dated 2017 in TCRdb). Libraries came from the immunoSEQ multiplex PCR assay. TCRdb took over this immuneACCESS table, retaining in-frame rearrangements with V and J assigned. Such tables are incomplete; in checked studies, under half of the missing clones stem from an unresolved V gene, and the remainder is unexplained. The sample contains around 56,000 clones, 86% of them found a single time. 2.5% to 3.5% of the sample is taken by the ten largest. The source was PBMCs, collected around atezolizumab (anti-PD-L1) treatment. These receptors all stem from a man between 50 and 59 years old with urothelial cancer.

A few counts support this clone. The rearrangement uses TRBV5-1 and TRBJ2-1, with 11 bases identical to TRBD2. This CDR3 contains 15 residues. Germline-derived CDR1 and CDR2 are SGHRS and YFSETQ. V gave up 4 bases and J gave up 8 bases; unmatched junction bases: 8. Here the CDR3 reads CASSIIAGGRDEQFF. As DNA, the CDR3 is TGCGCCAGCAGCATCATAGCGGGAGGGAGGGATGAGCAGTTCTTC.

The chain links TRBV11-2 to TRBJ2-1; a weak D match, TRBD2 (5 bases). The V end was cut by 6 bases, the J end by 0 bases, with 9 bases between. The CDR3 sequence is 14 residues long. The germline CDR1 and CDR2 sequences are SGHAT and FQNNGV. The chain's CDR3 is CASRMGSSYNEQFF. CDR3 nucleotide sequence: TGTGCCAGCAGGATGGGGAGCTCCTACAATGAGCAGTTCTTC.